This entry describes one T cell receptor (beta chain). This clonotype was seen at least ten times. Its antigen target is currently unknown. Qualities for individual bases were not recorded, and no much larger clone is one base off. In the germline V gene, CDR1 corresponds to SQVTM and CDR2 to ANQGSEA. The CDR3 numbers 13 residues from cysteine through phenylalanine. Only the CDR3 part of the read is kept: 39 bases, read in frame from the first base. V is cut back by 7 bases and J by 7 bases, with 6 bases in the junction unmatched. The axillary draining lymph nodes of breast cancer patients were the source of the lymph node samples. Reads for this sample came from an Illumina HiSeq 2000. TCR beta chain libraries were generated through multiplex PCR amplification. The amplified TCR beta chain products were analyzed by high-throughput sequencing. The public sequencing data were trimmed at Q25 with fastp and processed into clonotypes with MiXCR by TCRdb, which kept only in-frame beta chains. Each CDR3 protein appears once, grouped with its most common genes and DNA. Within this sample are some 170,000 distinct CDR3 sequences, with 33% of them counted one time only. Of the sample, over 3.5% falls within the top ten clones.

These data come from a study of breast tumors, draining lymph nodes, adjacent tissues (TCRdb year 2016). About the investigation overall: Breast cancer patients provided tumor, adjacent nontumor tissue and axillary lymph nodes, and the study compared the TCR beta repertoires across these three sources. The study was designed to assess the relationships and possible T-cell exchange between tumor, surrounding tissue and draining lymph node repertoires in human breast cancer. The investigation overall reported the following: Rather than being directly demonstrated, the conclusion that tumor T cells originate in lymph nodes was presented as consistent with a hypothesis. The data were judged consistent with most tumor T cells deriving from the lymph node and then expanding within tumor tissue. Tumor and nontumor tissue repertoires were significantly more similar in luminal-like than in basal-like breast cancer. Tumor T-cell repertoires showed less diversity than lymph node repertoires and more diversity than nontumor tissue repertoires, and tumor T-cell repertoires showed preferential V and J gene usage.

Sequencing was performed on axillary lymph node tissue. Recombination joined TRBV29-1 with TRBJ2-1; 11 junctional bases match TRBD2. This clonotype was sampled from a female donor with breast cancer. Some clones in this sample may be carry-over from other donors' samples. The nucleotide sequence reads as follows: TGCAGCGCCCTGGGACTAGCGGCTAATGAGCAGTTCTTC. The encoded protein is CSALGLAANEQFF.